This entry describes one TCR beta chain. The data are from a study of blood T cell repertoires in COVID-19. The length of the CDR3 is 15 residues. Trimming took off 2 bases at V and 0 bases at J, with 10 bases between the two ends. CDR1 is MGHRA, CDR2 YSYEKL, per germline. Clones were read by immunoSEQ multiplex PCR, and TCRdb kept only the in-frame ones, dropping some. The table has 270,000 or so clones, 83% seen once. Sequencing was performed on peripheral blood. The clonotype was recovered from a woman between 45 and 65 years old who had recovered from COVID-19. V is TRBV4-1 and J is TRBJ1-1; TRBD1 might be the D (5 bases). CDR3 sequence: CASSQSPGMNTEAFF. The CDR3 nucleotides read TGCGCCAGCAGCCAAAGTCCAGGGATGAACACTGAAGCTTTCTTT.